The 21 T cell receptor beta chains listed next were all sequenced from one sample in a study of blood T cell repertoires in COVID-19. Only in-frame clones appear in the TCRdb table, and some are missing; sequencing was by immunoSEQ multiplex PCR. The sample shows about 200,000 clones, approximately 84% of them seen only once. The sequenced sample was peripheral blood. These receptors all come from a woman of 80 years or more with COVID-19, enrolled during active disease.

The chain combines TRBV5-1 with TRBJ1-4; D not certain. Trimming removed 4 bases at V and 8 bases at J, with 21 bases between. CDR1 is SGHRS, CDR2 YFSETQ, per germline. This CDR3 comprises 16 residues. CDR3 region: CASSPEGGVVAEKLFF. CDR3 nucleotides: TGCGCCAGCAGCCCGGAGGGTGGAGTCGTAGCAGAAAAACTGTTTTTT.

V is TRBV13 and J is TRBJ1-6, with D possibly TRBD1 on 6 matching bases. The V end was cut by 2 bases, the J end by 8 bases, with 10 bases between. CDR3 length: 14 amino acids. CDR1 is PRHDT, CDR2 FYEKMQ, per germline (reference sequence). CDR3 residues: CASSLQGSHSPLHF. Written as DNA, the CDR3 is TGTGCCAGCAGCTTACAGGGGTCGCATTCACCCCTCCACTTT.

The rearrangement links TRBV5-1 to TRBJ2-5; weak D call: TRBD2 (7 bases). Germline V lookup: CDR1 SGHRS, CDR2 YFSETQ. V was trimmed by 4 bases and J by 4 bases, leaving 14 bases between them. This CDR3 is 14 amino acids long. The CDR3 DNA follows: TGCGCCAGCAGCCCCACAGGGAGGGGAGAGACCCAGTACTTC. The encoded protein is CASSPTGRGETQYF.

The CDR3 protein is CASSELLPNEKLFF. The CDR3 region has the DNA TGTGCCAGCAGTGAACTTCTTCCTAATGAAAAACTGTTTTTT. V gene TRBV2 combines with J gene TRBJ1-4; no definite D call. Germline lookup yields CDR1 SNHLY and CDR2 FYNNEI. The V gene lost 2 bases and the J gene lost 3 bases, with 7 bases spanning the gap. This CDR3 comprises 14 residues.

The chain joins TRBV2 to TRBJ1-6; 7 bases map to TRBD1. The CDR3 runs 14 residues. CDR1 SNHLY and CDR2 FYNNEI come from the germline V gene. J was trimmed by 8 bases and V by 6 bases; bases with no gene match: 7. CDR3 bases: TGTGCCAGCAGAGAGGGGGCTTTGGATTCACCCCTCCACTTT. Residues: CASREGALDSPLHF.

The J gene is TRBJ2-5, the V gene TRBV5-4, with a weak D call TRBD1 (6 bases). The ends were cut back, 4 bases at V and 4 bases at J, with 17 bases in the middle. CDR3 length: 15 amino acids. Germline V gene sequence: CDR1 SGHNT, CDR2 YYREEE (reference sequence). DNA of the CDR3: TGTGCCAGCAGCACCGAACAGGGAAAGGGAGAGACCCAGTACTTC. Translated: CASSTEQGKGETQYF.

DNA for the CDR3: TGTGCCAGCAGCCCAAGGGGGGGACAGGGGGCGATGGAGCAGTACTTC. Amino acids: CASSPRGGQGAMEQYF. V gene TRBV7-6 combines with J gene TRBJ2-7; 12 bases align to TRBD1. Germline V gene data show CDR1 as SGHVS and CDR2 as FNYEAQ. This CDR3 region has 16 residues. Losses at the gene ends were 5 bases for V and 7 bases for J; bases not matched to a gene: 12.

This chain uses TRBV24-1 with TRBJ1-5, with D hard to call. CDR1 is KGHDR, CDR2 SFDVKD, per germline. The CDR3 extends over 18 amino acids. The V gene lost 3 bases and the J gene lost 0 bases, with 17 bases spanning the gap. The CDR3, as DNA: TGTGCCACCAGTGATCAGGCGGGAAAACCGCTTAGCAATCAGCCCCAGCATTTT. It translates to CATSDQAGKPLSNQPQHF.

The chain joins TRBV6-5 to TRBJ1-5; TRBD1 is a possible D gene (6 bases). The CDR3 is made up of 12 amino acids. Trimming took 8 bases from V and 5 from J, leaving 10 bases between them. CDR1 is MNHEY and CDR2 is SVGAGI in the germline V gene. CDR3 sequence (DNA): TGTGCCAGCCCAGGGGTGGATCAGCCCCAGCATTTT. It encodes CASPGVDQPQHF.

The chain recombines TRBV11-2 with TRBJ2-1, with TRBD2 matching over 9 bases. V trimming: 3 bases; J trimming: 10 bases; junction bases outside the gene matches: 10. This CDR3 region has 15 residues. Germline CDR1 SGHAT, CDR2 FQNNGV. The DNA for the CDR3 is TGTGCCAGCAGCTTTGTCGGCGGGGGGGCGAAGGAGCAGTTCTTC. Its protein is CASSFVGGGAKEQFF. Supplemented by reference TRBV11-2 and TRBJ2-1, the full variable domain reads EAGVAQSPRYKIIEKRQSVAFWCNPISGHATLYWYQQILGQGPKLLIQFQNNGVVDDSQLPKDRFSAERLKGVDSTLKIQPAKLEDSAVYLCASSFVGGGAKEQFFGPGTRLTVL.

This rearrangement joins TRBV7-3 to TRBJ2-3; a weak D match, TRBD1 (5 bases). The germline gives CDR1 SGHTA, CDR2 FQGTGA. The germline V and J ends were trimmed by 2 bases and 6 bases, with 18 bases remaining between them. The length of the CDR3 is 16 residues. CDR3 protein: CASSLGWGKRSDTQYF. The CDR3, as DNA: TGTGCCAGCAGCTTAGGGTGGGGCAAACGTAGCGATACGCAGTATTTT. Variable domain in full (rest from reference TRBV7-3 and TRBJ2-3): GAGVSQTPSNKVTEKGKYVELRCDPISGHTALYWYRQSLGQGPEFLIYFQGTGAADDSGLPNDRFFAVRPEGSVSTLKIQRTERGDSAVYLCASSLGWGKRSDTQYFGPGTRLTVL.

In its sample, this clone was seen a few times. This chain links TRBV28 with TRBJ2-7; tentative D call: TRBD2 (7 bases). V shed 2 bases and J shed 7 bases, with 18 bases lying between them. Per germline, CDR1 MDHEN and CDR2 SYDVKM. This CDR3 has 15 residues. CDR3 sequence (DNA): TGTGCCAGCAGTTTACCGACTAGCAGGGGACGGGAGCAGTACTTC. Translation: CASSLPTSRGREQYF. The full variable domain, its missing parts supplied by reference TRBV28 and TRBJ2-7, is DVKVTQSSRYLVKRTGEKVFLECVQDMDHENMFWYRQDPGLGLRLIYFSYDVKMKEKGDIPEGYSVSREKKERFSLILESASTNQTSMYLCASSLPTSRGREQYFGPGTRLTVT.

The V call is TRBV5-1, the J call TRBJ1-1; D call uncertain. Per germline, CDR1 SGHRS and CDR2 YFSETQ. The CDR3 length is 14 residues. V was clipped by 0 bases and J by 1 base, with 7 bases between them. CDR3 DNA sequence: TGCGCCAGCAGCTTGGCCGCAGAGAACACTGAAGCTTTCTTT. It encodes CASSLAAENTEAFF.

The DNA of the CDR3 is TGTGCCAGCAGCTTAACCCGACCTGGGAACGGGACACCCCTCCACTTT. Protein product: CASSLTRPGNGTPLHF. The chain has TRBV7-2 and TRBJ1-6; no firm D call. CDR3 size: 16 residues. The germline CDR1 and CDR2 sequences are SGHTA and FQGNSA. Between the trimmed V and J ends, which lost 2 bases and 11 bases, there was a span of 19 bases.

This clone was seen just once. The chain has TRBV2 and TRBJ1-2, with D uncertain. V was clipped by 6 bases and J by 7 bases, with 27 bases between them. Germline lookup yields CDR1 SNHLY and CDR2 FYNNEI. The CDR3 consists of 17 residues. The CDR3, as DNA: TGTGCCAGCAGCCCGAATCCCCGCCAGAGCAGCGCCGGTGGCTACACCTTC. Residues: CASSPNPRQSSAGGYTF.

This chain links TRBV6-1 with TRBJ1-1; 7 nucleotides agree with TRBD1. The CDR3 is 15 residues long. The V and J ends lost 1 base and 1 base, in that order; junction bases with no gene match: 3. CDR1 and CDR2 from the germline V gene are MNHNS and SASEGT. The CDR3 protein is CASSEGQGGNTEAFF. CDR3 nucleotide sequence: TGTGCCAGCAGTGAAGGACAGGGTGGGAACACTGAAGCTTTCTTT.

This chain links TRBV5-1 with TRBJ1-6; D gene uncertain. The CDR3 sequence is 13 residues long. CDR1 and CDR2 from the germline V gene are SGHRS and YFSETQ. The germline V and J ends were trimmed by 0 bases and 11 bases, with 9 bases remaining between them. The DNA of the CDR3 is TGCGCCAGCAGCTTGGGGAAGGAGACACCCCTCCACTTT. Protein product: CASSLGKETPLHF.

This chain uses TRBV20-1 with TRBJ1-5; D is uncertain. The CDR3 has 11 residues. Trimming took off 1 base at V and 11 bases at J, with 9 bases between the two ends. Germline values: CDR1 DFQATT, CDR2 SNEGSKA (reference sequence). CDR3 in DNA: TGCAGTGCTAGAGCCACCGGGACCCAGCATTTT. Translation: CSARATGTQHF.

The J gene is TRBJ1-4, the V gene TRBV5-1, with a tentative D call TRBD1 (5 bases). From germline, CDR1 is SGHRS and CDR2 YFSETQ. The length of the CDR3 is 14 residues. V lost 0 bases and J 5 bases, leaving 8 bases between the germline ends. CDR3 bases: TGCGCCAGCAGCTTGGGGGCAGGGAATGAAAAACTGTTTTTT. It specifies CASSLGAGNEKLFF.

The chain uses TRBV2 and TRBJ2-7; possible D gene TRBD1, 6 bases. Germline loops: CDR1 SNHLY, CDR2 FYNNEI. This CDR3 has 14 amino acids. The V and J ends lost 10 bases and 0 bases respectively, with 16 bases between them. In DNA form, the CDR3 reads TGTGCCACTAGGGGGACGGAGAGCTCCTACGAGCAGTACTTC. It translates to CATRGTESSYEQYF.

The V call is TRBV15, the J call TRBJ2-1, with D perhaps TRBD2 (6 bases). The CDR3 has 15 amino acids. The ends were cut back, 0 bases at V and 9 bases at J, with 15 bases in the middle. From germline, CDR1 is LNHNV and CDR2 YYDKDF (reference sequence). CDR3 loop: CATSREKRLVSEQFF. In nucleotides, the CDR3 is TGTGCCACCAGCAGAGAAAAGCGACTAGTGAGTGAGCAGTTCTTC.